This T cell receptor beta chain emerged from a study of T cells in Graves' hyperthyroidism and ophthalmopathy (dated by TCRdb to between 2018 and 2021). For the study in its entirety: Peripheral blood was collected at initial diagnosis, before any treatment. To identify TCR V-J signatures that set the groups apart, the researchers used a discovery cohort of 100 patients, made up of roughly 45 with Graves' ophthalmopathy and 57 with stable Graves' hyperthyroidism. Prospective prediction of ophthalmopathy was tested in an independent validation cohort of some 20 hyperthyroidism patients and approximately 17 patients who later progressed to ophthalmopathy. The approximately 95 discovery patients were divided at random into training and test sets in a 7:3 ratio. In over five Graves' hyperthyroidism patients, the study also compared T-cell repertoires from thyroid tissue with T-cell repertoires from blood. Once sampling was done, hyperthyroidism patients were given methimazole at a starting dose of 30 mg daily, whereas ophthalmopathy patients were given high-dose intravenous methylprednisolone. According to the paper, TCR Vbeta CDR3 sequencing was carried out on around 140 peripheral blood samples, which came from approximately 41 ophthalmopathy, around 75 hyperthyroidism and about 17 progressor patients.

Overall results and qualifications from the work: Sample size was not statistically predetermined, and blinding of investigators to group allocation was not performed. In validation, the model predicted progression to ophthalmopathy a median of roughly 6.1 months before onset, with 70% to 71% sensitivity and about 72% specificity. Most expanded thyroid clonotypes (frequency above 0.001) were also found in blood, which suggests that blood repertoires may mirror thyroid immune responses. A 13 V-J signature model separated ophthalmopathy from stable hyperthyroidism, with 87.88% sensitivity and 81% to 83% specificity in cross-validation and 80%/75% in testing.

From the cysteine up to the phenylalanine, the CDR3 has a length of 14 residues. Here the CDR3 DNA is all that survives: 42 bases in frame from base 1. A distance of 12 bases separates the germline ends of V and J, which lose 4 bases and 6 bases respectively. Taken from the germline V gene, the CDR1 and CDR2 loops are SNHLY and FYNNEI. Amplification of TCR beta CDR3 regions was carried out from RNA transcripts. For the first round of RT-PCR on the TCR CDR3, the HTBI primer set was used together with the Qiagen OneStep RT-PCR kit. Libraries were constructed in a second round of multiplex PCR, after which size selection and purification were carried out. The libraries were sequenced on an Illumina HiSeq2000 using paired-end 100 bp reads. The paper's processing steps were these. SOAPnuke was used to process the raw data, with reads discarded if the reads contained adapters or uncalled bases, had a mean Phred below 15, or lacked an exact constant-primer or identifier match. COPE v1.2.5 was used to merge high-quality paired reads, and clonotypes were defined as unique nucleotide sequences. MiTCR v1.1 was used to align clonotypes to the IMGT TRBV, TRBD and TRBJ reference segments. Only V-J combinations with frequency above 0.0001, covering approximately 99% of repertoires, were analysed. A TCS score was defined as the ratio between F50 (clonal expansion) and ExV (chaos), using BLOSUM62-based TCRdist between CDR3 peptides within each V-J. Welch's t-statistics and random forest reduced 500 to 550 V-J features to fewer than 15, which were used in a naive Bayes classifier (R e1071). TCRdb itself trimmed the public reads at Q25 with fastp, ran MiXCR and retained productive beta chains. Each CDR3 protein gets just one entry, which takes the most common genes and DNA from the rows behind it. The V and J calls come from TCRdb's annotation, not from the publication. In this sample the table shows about 300,000 distinct CDR3 sequences, about 25% of which occur a single time. Jointly, the top ten make up 20% to 30% of the sample.

Hyperthyroidism patients were newly diagnosed, had a disease duration of under 2 months, and were aged 18 to 65 years. Patients with uncontrolled infections, other autoimmune diseases, pregnancy or lactation were excluded. Diagnoses were based on clinical symptoms, serum thyroxine and TRAb, thyroid ultrasound and orbital computed tomography. Blood from progressor patients was collected at the time of first diagnosis with hyperthyroidism, before any ophthalmopathy symptoms had appeared. PBMCs were separated from roughly 9.3 ml of fresh peripheral blood using Ficoll-Paque density gradient centrifugation. Progressor patients were first diagnosed with Graves' hyperthyroidism and then developed ophthalmopathy during follow-up. Total RNA was extracted with Trizol reagent, and quality was checked on an Agilent 2100 Bioanalyzer. As for this clonotype: What antigen it recognizes has not been identified. One base away there is no much larger clone; base qualities are not given.

Sequencing was carried out using blood. The sequence joins TRBV2 to TRBJ2-2; the D gene is possibly TRBD1 or TRBD2, with 5 bases matching each. This sequence was found in a man in his forties with Graves' hyperthyroidism that later progressed to Graves' ophthalmopathy. The CDR3 protein: CASSVLGDAGELFF. The DNA sequence is TGTGCCAGCAGTGTCCTCGGGGACGCCGGGGAGCTGTTTTTT. Where the CDR3 stops, the reference TRBV2 and TRBJ2-2 genes take over; the full variable domain is EPEVTQTPSHQVTQMGQEVILRCVPISNHLYFYWYRQILGQKVEFLVSFYNNEISEKSEIFDDQFSVERPDGSNFTLKIRSTKLEDSAMYFCASSVLGDAGELFFGEGSRLTVL.